Listed below are T cell receptor beta chains from one sample, sequenced in a study of beta chain features in type 1 diabetes. TCRdb's copy holds only in-frame clones and misses some; the assay was immunoSEQ multiplex PCR. The table includes approximately 170,000 clones, roughly 9.1% detected once. Sequenced: central memory CD4+ T cells from blood. The receptors here all came from a woman aged 18-29 years in good health. Each CDR3 is given with its conserved first and last residue. Each record gives: clone size, J gene, D gene, V gene, CDR3 protein, CDR3 DNA. A D gene is named only where the DNA matches it firmly. The listing skips clone size in some rows; elsewhere it reads once, few, many or a size class.

clone_size: -
j_call: TRBJ1-5
d_call: TRBD1
v_call: TRBV2
cdr3_aa: CASSEQGAGQPQHF
cdr3_nt: TGTGCCAGCAGTGAACAGGGGGCTGGTCAGCCCCAGCATTTT

clone_size: few
j_call: TRBJ1-1
d_call: TRBD1
v_call: TRBV9
cdr3_aa: CASSPWTGAANTEAFF
cdr3_nt: TGTGCCAGCAGCCCGTGGACAGGGGCAGCTAACACTGAAGCTTTCTTT

clone_size: few
j_call: TRBJ2-1
d_call: -
v_call: TRBV7-2
cdr3_aa: CASSLGVFTYNEQFF
cdr3_nt: TGTGCCAGCAGCTTAGGCGTCTTCACCTACAATGAGCAGTTCTTC

clone_size: few
j_call: TRBJ2-1
d_call: TRBD2
v_call: TRBV7-9
cdr3_aa: CASSSGLYNEQFF
cdr3_nt: TGTGCCAGCAGCTCGGGACTATACAATGAGCAGTTCTTC

clone_size: few
j_call: TRBJ2-3
d_call: TRBD1
v_call: TRBV6-1
cdr3_aa: CASSSRDRGIDTQYF
cdr3_nt: TGTGCCAGCAGTTCCCGGGACAGGGGAATAGATACGCAGTATTTT

clone_size: few
j_call: TRBJ2-5
d_call: -
v_call: TRBV4-3
cdr3_aa: CASSRSSGQQETQYF
cdr3_nt: TGCGCCAGCAGCCGCTCCTCAGGACAGCAAGAGACCCAGTACTTC

clone_size: few
j_call: TRBJ2-7
d_call: TRBD1
v_call: TRBV5-4
cdr3_aa: CASSLTGDEQYF
cdr3_nt: TGTGCCAGCAGTTTGACAGGGGACGAGCAGTACTTC

clone_size: -
j_call: TRBJ1-2
d_call: -
v_call: TRBV5-1
cdr3_aa: CASSYDLDRLNYGYTF
cdr3_nt: TGCGCCAGCAGCTATGATCTGGACAGACTTAACTATGGCTACACCTTC

clone_size: few
j_call: TRBJ2-7
d_call: -
v_call: TRBV11-2
cdr3_aa: CASSLGSVNNEQYF
cdr3_nt: TGTGCCAGCAGCTTAGGTTCAGTTAACAACGAGCAGTACTTC

clone_size: few
j_call: TRBJ2-1
d_call: -
v_call: TRBV11-3
cdr3_aa: CASRDLYYNEQFF
cdr3_nt: TGTGCCAGCAGGGACTTATACTACAATGAGCAGTTCTTC

clone_size: few
j_call: TRBJ2-1
d_call: TRBD2
v_call: TRBV2
cdr3_aa: CASSPGGNNEQFF
cdr3_nt: TGTGCCAGCAGCCCGGGAGGAAATAATGAGCAGTTCTTC

clone_size: -
j_call: TRBJ2-7
d_call: TRBD2
v_call: TRBV7-3
cdr3_aa: CASSQMGGSYEQYF
cdr3_nt: TGTGCCAGCAGCCAAATGGGGGGGTCCTACGAGCAGTACTTC

clone_size: -
j_call: TRBJ2-5
d_call: TRBD2
v_call: TRBV4-1
cdr3_aa: CASSQDWRGYQETQYF
cdr3_nt: TGCGCCAGCAGCCAAGATTGGCGGGGGTACCAAGAGACCCAGTACTTC

clone_size: -
j_call: TRBJ1-1
d_call: -
v_call: TRBV19
cdr3_aa: CASNQDSRNTEAFF
cdr3_nt: TGTGCCAGTAACCAGGACAGCCGGAACACTGAAGCTTTCTTT

clone_size: many
j_call: TRBJ2-1
d_call: TRBD1
v_call: TRBV4-2
cdr3_aa: CASSQGWTGDSEQFF
cdr3_nt: TGTGCCAGCAGCCAAGGTTGGACAGGGGACAGTGAGCAGTTCTTC

clone_size: -
j_call: TRBJ1-4
d_call: TRBD1
v_call: TRBV5-8
cdr3_aa: CASSLRTGGDNEKLFF
cdr3_nt: TGTGCCAGCAGCTTAAGAACAGGGGGCGATAATGAAAAACTGTTTTTT

clone_size: many
j_call: TRBJ1-2
d_call: TRBD1
v_call: TRBV28
cdr3_aa: CASSYGTGLYGYTF
cdr3_nt: TGTGCCAGCAGTTACGGGACAGGGCTCTATGGCTACACCTTC

clone_size: few
j_call: TRBJ2-3
d_call: -
v_call: TRBV5-1
cdr3_aa: CASSDLATDTQYF
cdr3_nt: TGCGCCAGCAGCGATCTAGCGACAGATACGCAGTATTTT

clone_size: few
j_call: TRBJ2-7
d_call: TRBD1
v_call: TRBV13
cdr3_aa: CASSFQTGGEQYF
cdr3_nt: TGTGCCAGCAGCTTCCAGACAGGGGGGGAGCAGTACTTC

clone_size: -
j_call: TRBJ2-2
d_call: -
v_call: TRBV13
cdr3_aa: CASSRRDGLFF
cdr3_nt: TGTGCCAGCAGCCGGAGGGACGGGCTGTTTTTT

clone_size: many
j_call: TRBJ2-7
d_call: TRBD2
v_call: TRBV7-2
cdr3_aa: CASSETSSYEQYF
cdr3_nt: TGTGCCAGCAGCGAGACTAGCAGCTACGAGCAGTACTTC

clone_size: few
j_call: TRBJ2-1
d_call: -
v_call: TRBV11-2
cdr3_aa: CASSFAAMGQFF
cdr3_nt: TGTGCCAGCAGCTTCGCGGCAATGGGGCAGTTCTTC

clone_size: -
j_call: TRBJ1-1
d_call: TRBD1
v_call: TRBV4-1
cdr3_aa: CASSQGDRNTEAFF
cdr3_nt: TGCGCCAGCAGCCAAGGGGACAGGAACACTGAAGCTTTCTTT

clone_size: few
j_call: TRBJ2-7
d_call: TRBD1
v_call: TRBV18
cdr3_aa: CASSPLETGRSYEQYF
cdr3_nt: TGTGCCAGCTCACCACTGGAGACAGGGCGTTCCTACGAGCAGTACTTC

clone_size: -
j_call: TRBJ2-7
d_call: -
v_call: TRBV4-1
cdr3_aa: CASSLSGIYEQYF
cdr3_nt: TGCGCCAGCAGCCTTTCCGGGATTTACGAGCAGTACTTC

clone_size: few
j_call: TRBJ1-2
d_call: -
v_call: TRBV19
cdr3_aa: CASSIWQSNYGYTF
cdr3_nt: TGTGCCAGTAGTATTTGGCAGTCTAACTATGGCTACACCTTC

clone_size: few
j_call: TRBJ2-7
d_call: -
v_call: TRBV5-1
cdr3_aa: CASSPGWGGKIYEQYF
cdr3_nt: TGCGCCAGCAGCCCTGGCTGGGGCGGAAAGATCTACGAGCAGTACTTC

clone_size: few
j_call: TRBJ1-2
d_call: -
v_call: TRBV5-4
cdr3_aa: CASSRYSSSYGYTF
cdr3_nt: TGTGCCAGCAGCCGATACAGCTCCTCCTATGGCTACACCTTC

clone_size: -
j_call: TRBJ1-1
d_call: -
v_call: TRBV7-2
cdr3_aa: CASSPREATEAFF
cdr3_nt: TGTGCCAGCAGCCCACGGGAGGCCACTGAAGCTTTCTTT

clone_size: -
j_call: TRBJ2-1
d_call: -
v_call: TRBV19
cdr3_aa: CASSVARDEQFF
cdr3_nt: TGTGCCAGTAGTGTAGCTAGAGATGAGCAGTTCTTC

clone_size: many
j_call: TRBJ1-6
d_call: -
v_call: TRBV9
cdr3_aa: CASSVRDRSNSPLHF
cdr3_nt: TGTGCCAGCAGCGTCCGCGACAGGTCTAATTCACCCCTCCACTTT

clone_size: -
j_call: TRBJ2-1
d_call: -
v_call: TRBV10-3
cdr3_aa: CAISVSRGTYNEQFF
cdr3_nt: TGTGCCATCAGTGTATCCCGGGGGACCTACAATGAGCAGTTCTTC

clone_size: few
j_call: TRBJ2-6
d_call: -
v_call: TRBV4-3
cdr3_aa: CASSQEALRANVLTF
cdr3_nt: TGCGCCAGCAGCCAAGAGGCCCTCCGGGCCAACGTCCTGACTTTC